The clone carrying this T cell receptor (beta chain) has only one observation. Antigen unknown. TCRdb's table, derived via immunoSEQ multiplex PCR, lists solely in-frame clones and lacks some. The profile covers approximately 9,300 clones, with roughly nine tenths appearing a single time and about 12% taken by the ten largest. This sample stems from a study of chemoradiotherapy in HPV16-positive cancers. About the study: Functional T-cell assays on a couple of HPV16-positive patients' cells defined candidate HPV-specific clones and common TCR motifs.

Repertoires were sampled repeatedly during chemoradiotherapy. Germline-derived CDR1 and CDR2 are LNHNV and YYDKDF (reference sequence). Between the trimmed V and J ends, which lost 4 bases and 7 bases, there was a span of 11 bases. This CDR3 has 13 residues. Regarding the study as a whole: In HPV16-positive patients, HPV-responsive T-cell expansion tracked better recurrence-free survival. Candidate HPV-specific clones and E7-related TCR motifs grew in tumor during treatment.

Sequencing used blood, obtained from a patient who underwent chemoradiotherapy. The V and J genes are TRBV15 and TRBJ1-5; D remains unclear. This TCR was sampled from a human donor with HPV-associated anogenital cancer. The CDR3 sequence is CATSMRVSQPQHF. In nucleotides, the CDR3 is TGTGCCACCAGCATGAGGGTTTCGCAGCCCCAGCATTTT.